This passage covers 14 T cell receptor beta chains from one sample sequenced in a study of T cells in Graves' hyperthyroidism and ophthalmopathy. Template material for amplifying TCR beta CDR3 regions consisted of RNA transcripts. The primer set for the first-round RT-PCR of the TCR CDR3 was HTBI. TCRdb reprocessed the multiplex PCR reads via MiXCR and lists one record per CDR3 protein. The sample has about 550,000 distinct CDR3 sequences, less than 25% seen once. The sample taken for sequencing was blood. Source of these receptors: a man aged 18 to 35 with Graves' hyperthyroidism.

This clonotype was observed many times. The chain is built from TRBV28 and TRBJ1-5, with 10 bases lining up with TRBD1. V lost 6 bases and J lost 6; bases outside the gene matches: 11. This CDR3 comprises 16 residues. Germline loops: CDR1 MDHEN, CDR2 SYDVKM. CDR3 nucleotide sequence: TGTGCCAGCAGCTTCGCGGACAGGGGGATCGGTCAGCCCCAGCATTTT. Protein sequence: CASSFADRGIGQPQHF.

This clonotype was seen at least ten times. This chain uses TRBV24-1 with TRBJ2-2; TRBD1 matches 10 bases. This CDR3 is 16 amino acids long. V trimming: 3 bases; J trimming: 5 bases; junction bases outside the gene matches: 5. The germline V gene encodes CDR1 KGHDR and CDR2 SFDVKD. This chain's CDR3 is CATSDPTDRGTGELFF. In nucleotides, the CDR3 is TGTGCCACCAGTGATCCGACGGACAGGGGGACCGGGGAGCTGTTTTTT.

This clonotype was found many times. The gene calls are TRBV5-1 and TRBJ1-1; 10 bases fit TRBD1. The CDR3 is made up of 14 amino acids. The germline CDR1 and CDR2 sequences are SGHRS and YFSETQ. V lost 4 bases to trimming and J lost 6 bases; unmatched junction nucleotides: 6. The DNA for the CDR3 is TGCGCCAGCAGCATGGGACAGGGGAAGCCTGAAGCTTTCTTT. This gives the protein CASSMGQGKPEAFF.

This rearrangement joins TRBV30 to TRBJ2-7; no firm D call. V shed 0 bases and J shed 4 bases, with 13 bases lying between them. The V gene's germline CDR1 is GTSNPN and CDR2 SVGIG (reference sequence). The CDR3 is made up of 14 amino acids. The chain's CDR3 is CAWSVGTVVYEQYF. The CDR3 DNA is TGTGCCTGGAGTGTAGGAACAGTGGTTTACGAGCAGTACTTC.

This clonotype was detected ten times or more. The rearrangement uses TRBV7-9 and TRBJ1-1; the D is unclear. CDR1 and CDR2 (germline): SEHNR, FQNEAQ (reference sequence). The CDR3 sequence is 11 residues long. The germline V and J ends were trimmed by 1 base and 10 bases, with 7 bases remaining between them. The CDR3 sequence: CASSLGYRAFF. CDR3 coding DNA: TGTGCCAGCAGCTTAGGTTATAGAGCTTTCTTT. Combining the CDR3 with reference TRBV7-9 and TRBJ1-1 gives the whole variable domain DTGVSQNPRHKITKRGQNVTFRCDPISEHNRLYWYRQTLGQGPEFLTYFQNEAQLEKSRLLSDRFSAERPKGSFSTLEIQRTEQGDSAMYLCASSLGYRAFFGQGTRLTVV.

This clonotype was observed a few times. The chain combines TRBV20-1 with TRBJ2-7; D could derive from TRBD1 or TRBD2 (6 bases each). This CDR3 has 14 residues. V was clipped by 6 bases and J by 3 bases, with 18 bases between them. Germline-derived CDR1 and CDR2 are DFQATT and SNEGSKA (reference sequence). Written as DNA, the CDR3 is TGCAGTGCCTCATCCGGGGGCGCTATCTACGAGCAGTACTTC. Translated: CSASSGGAIYEQYF.

This clonotype was picked up many times. V and J are TRBV6-4 and TRBJ2-7; a weak D match, TRBD1 (6 bases). The germline gives CDR1 MRHNA, CDR2 SNTAGT. Trimming took off 7 bases at V and 0 bases at J, with 22 bases between the two ends. The CDR3 contains 17 residues. CDR3 sequence: CASNRVRGHASSYEQYF. Here the CDR3 DNA reads TGTGCCAGCAATAGAGTAAGGGGACACGCAAGCTCCTACGAGCAGTACTTC.

There are many counts of this clonotype. The chain couples TRBV7-2 to TRBJ1-5; D remains unclear. The V gene's germline CDR1 is SGHTA and CDR2 FQGNSA. This CDR3 is 12 amino acids long. Trimming removed 5 bases from V and 9 bases from J, with 11 bases in between. The CDR3 reads CASSSRSGPQHF. For the CDR3, the DNA is TGTGCCAGCAGCAGCAGGAGTGGGCCCCAGCATTTT. Supplemented by reference TRBV7-2 and TRBJ1-5, the full variable domain reads GAGVSQSPSNKVTEKGKDVELRCDPISGHTALYWYRQSLGQGLEFLIYFQGNSAPDKSGLPSDRFSAERTGGSVSTLTIQRTQQEDSAVYLCASSSRSGPQHFGDGTRLSIL.

This clonotype was seen at least ten times. The chain employs TRBV6-1 and TRBJ1-1; possible D gene TRBD1, 5 bases. The CDR3 contains 14 residues. V lost 6 bases, J lost 4 bases, and 15 bases lay in between. Germline-derived CDR1 and CDR2 are MNHNS and SASEGT. The chain's CDR3 is CASRRQRSGTEAFF. CDR3 coding DNA: TGTGCCAGCAGAAGACAGCGGTCGGGCACTGAAGCTTTCTTT.

The sample holds many counts of this clonotype. The rearrangement uses TRBV12-5 and TRBJ1-3, with TRBD1 matching 7 bases. The germline gives CDR1 LGHNT, CDR2 FRNRAP. CDR3 length: 15 residues. Losses at the gene ends were 1 base for V and 7 bases for J; bases not matched to a gene: 7. Here the CDR3 DNA reads TGTGCTAGTGGTTTGGGGACAGGTGGGCACAACACCATATATTTT. Translated: CASGLGTGGHNTIYF.

J is TRBJ2-5 and V is TRBV12-3 or TRBV12-4; no firm D call. The CDR3 extends over 13 amino acids. Between the trimmed V and J ends, which lost 8 bases and 9 bases, there was a span of 19 bases. CDR3 protein: CASAAGRSGSQYF. CDR3 bases: TGTGCCAGCGCCGCCGGGCGCTCAGGTTCCCAGTACTTC.

In this sample, this clonotype turned up many times. This chain connects TRBV6-1 to TRBJ2-7; no clear D. The length of the CDR3 is 13 residues. Trimming stripped 6 bases from V and 2 bases from J, with 11 bases between. Germline V gives CDR1 MNHNS, CDR2 SASEGT. The DNA for the CDR3 is TGTGCCAGCAGACTTGAGACAACCTACGAGCAGTACTTC. Translation gives CASRLETTYEQYF.

About this clonotype: This may arise from a read error, as a much more abundant clone is one base away. The J gene is TRBJ1-2, the V gene TRBV30; no reliable D call. With 2 bases removed from V and 7 bases from J, the gap between germline ends came to 8 bases. The CDR3 loop spans 11 amino acids. The germline V gene has CDR1 GTSNPN and CDR2 SVGIG (reference sequence). The CDR3 protein is CAWSMGSGYTF. The CDR3 nucleotides are TGTGCCTGGAGTATGGGGAGTGGCTACACCTTC.

There are many counts of this clonotype. The chain carries TRBV6-1 and TRBJ2-7; D not certain. Germline values: CDR1 MNHNS, CDR2 SASEGT. V lost 5 bases and J lost 0, with 11 bases in between. The CDR3 spans 14 residues. Written as DNA, the CDR3 is TGTGCCAGCAGTCCTACAGCGAGCTCCTACGAGCAGTACTTC. It specifies CASSPTASSYEQYF.